The rows below give T cell receptor beta chains drawn from one sample of a study of metastatic and nonmetastatic thyroid tumors. MiXCR re-clonotyped the PCR reads for TCRdb. The sample includes roughly 13,000 clones, just over 25% of them seen just once. The sample comprised tumor tissue. These receptor sequences come from a female donor with papillary thyroid cancer or a benign thyroid nodule (not recorded which). Some clones in this sample may be carry-over from other donors' samples. CDR3s include the opening cysteine and the closing phenylalanine or tryptophan. The D gene is left open where the match is weak. A clone size is listed for some rows: how often the clone was seen (once, few, many), or a class if it is expanded.

CDR3,DNA,D,V,size,J
CSSSFFSATEQFF,TGTTCCAGCAGTTTTTTCAGTGCCACTGAGCAGTTCTTC,-,TRBV28,-,TRBJ2-1
CASSQLIRQGKYGYTF,TGTGCCAGCAGCCAACTAATCAGACAGGGGAAATATGGCTACACCTTC,TRBD1,TRBV27,few,TRBJ1-2
CASSHQLGGNTDTQYF,TGTGCCAGCAGCCACCAACTAGGAGGGAACACAGATACGCAGTATTTT,-,TRBV7-2,many,TRBJ2-3
CASSFRDRGRYEQYF,TGTGCCAGCAGTTTTCGCGACAGGGGGCGCTACGAGCAGTACTTC,TRBD1,TRBV12-3/TRBV12-4,-,TRBJ2-7
CASSLFNIRVNTGELFF,TGTGCCAGCAGCTTGTTTAATATTCGCGTGAACACCGGGGAGCTGTTTTTT,-,TRBV11-2,once,TRBJ2-2
CAISLAGWPLQFF,TGTGCCATCAGTCTAGCGGGATGGCCGCTGCAGTTCTTC,TRBD2,TRBV10-3,few,TRBJ2-1
CASSELAAYNEQFF,TGTGCCAGCAGTGAACTAGCGGCCTACAATGAGCAGTTCTTC,TRBD2,TRBV2,medium-sized,TRBJ2-1
CASRVGTADSYGYTF,TGTGCCAGCAGAGTCGGGACAGCCGATTCCTATGGCTACACCTTC,TRBD1,TRBV6-1,medium-sized,TRBJ1-2
CASSQDNSVQYF,TGTGCCAGCAGCCAAGATAACTCGGTGCAGTACTTC,-,TRBV14,few,TRBJ2-7
CASSLFAVQETQYF,TGTGCCAGCAGCTTGTTCGCGGTGCAAGAGACCCAGTATTTC,-,TRBV5-5,-,TRBJ2-5
CSAPKTGGHSRNEQFF,TGCAGTGCTCCGAAGACAGGAGGTCATTCCCGGAATGAGCAGTTCTTC,-,TRBV20-1,medium-sized,TRBJ2-1
CASSQSAAAAAEAFF,TGCGCCAGCAGCCAATCTGCGGCAGCCGCGGCTGAAGCTTTCTTT,-,TRBV4-1,many,TRBJ1-1
CASSARIAGGQLGEQFF,TGTGCCAGCAGCGCGCGAATAGCGGGAGGGCAACTGGGTGAGCAGTTCTTC,TRBD2,TRBV7-6,-,TRBJ2-1
CASSQVPGGNQPQHF,TGTGCCAGCAGCCAAGTTCCGGGGGGCAATCAGCCCCAGCATTTT,-,TRBV3-1,medium-sized,TRBJ1-5
CASSWDRGLDSNQPQHF,TGTGCCAGCAGTTGGGACAGGGGCCTCGATAGCAATCAGCCCCAGCATTTT,TRBD1,TRBV28,medium-sized,TRBJ1-5
CSARATGYTEAFF,TGCAGTGCTAGGGCGACAGGGTACACTGAAGCTTTCTTT,TRBD1,TRBV20-1,-,TRBJ1-1
CASSLGLIESTWELFF,TGCGCCAGCAGCTTGGGTCTGATCGAGAGCACCTGGGAGCTGTTTTTT,-,TRBV5-1,few,TRBJ2-2
CASRAALGSGANVLTF,TGTGCCAGTAGGGCTGCATTGGGCTCTGGGGCCAACGTCCTGACTTTC,-,TRBV19,many,TRBJ2-6
CASSFTGTGEDGYTF,TGCGCCAGCAGCTTCACCGGGACAGGGGAGGATGGCTACACCTTC,TRBD1,TRBV5-1,-,TRBJ1-2
CASSQERWTDEQFF,TGTGCCAGCAGCCAAGAAAGATGGACCGATGAGCAGTTCTTC,-,TRBV14,many,TRBJ2-1
CASSPSGATRSEAFF,TGCGCCAGCAGCCCCTCTGGGGCAACCCGTAGTGAAGCTTTCTTT,-,TRBV5-1,-,TRBJ1-1
CSAISDRGGRRVEQYF,TGCAGTGCTATAAGTGACAGAGGCGGACGGAGGGTGGAGCAGTACTTC,-,TRBV20-1,-,TRBJ2-7
CASSAQGHGNYNEQFF,TGTGCCAGCAGCGCCCAAGGACACGGTAATTACAATGAGCAGTTCTTC,-,TRBV7-9,many,TRBJ2-1
CASSRGASGNHEQYF,TGTGCCAGCAGTCGCGGGGCTAGCGGGAACCACGAGCAGTACTTC,TRBD2,TRBV28,-,TRBJ2-7
CASSSGWGTGELFF,TGTGCCAGCAGCTCTGGGTGGGGGACCGGGGAGCTGTTTTTT,-,TRBV7-3,-,TRBJ2-2
CASSLLGGSSYEQYF,TGTGCCAGCAGTTTATTAGGGGGGAGCTCCTACGAGCAGTACTTC,-,TRBV27,few,TRBJ2-7
CATSKIRDTQYF,TGTGCCACCAGCAAGATCCGAGATACGCAGTATTTT,-,TRBV15,few,TRBJ2-3
CSASFGGSGANVLTF,TGCAGTGCTAGTTTTGGCGGCTCTGGGGCCAACGTCCTGACTTTC,-,TRBV20-1,many,TRBJ2-6
CSSNTGPAYEQYF,TGTTCCAGCAATACCGGCCCCGCCTACGAGCAGTACTTC,-,TRBV2,few,TRBJ2-7
CASSFGTGGLNNEQFF,TGTGCCAGCAGCTTCGGGACAGGTGGACTAAACAATGAGCAGTTCTTC,TRBD1,TRBV11-2,-,TRBJ2-1
CASSERLGNTIYF,TGTGCCAGCAGTGAAAGATTAGGAAACACCATATATTTT,-,TRBV25-1,few,TRBJ1-3
CASSVTGTSRGEQFF,TGTGCCAGCAGCGTGACCGGGACGTCAAGAGGTGAGCAGTTCTTC,-,TRBV11-2,medium-sized,TRBJ2-1
CASSQGRYSSGNTIYF,TGTGCCAGCAGCCAAGGGCGGTACAGCTCTGGAAACACCATATATTTT,-,TRBV6-1,few,TRBJ1-3
CSAPLAGVGDTQYF,TGCAGTGCTCCACTAGCGGGAGTTGGAGATACGCAGTATTTT,TRBD2,TRBV20-1,many,TRBJ2-3
CASRYNDDYEQYF,TGTGCCAGCAGATATAACGACGACTACGAGCAGTACTTC,-,TRBV28,medium-sized,TRBJ2-7
CASSPGLMNTEAFF,TGTGCCAGCAGCCCGGGACTCATGAACACTGAAGCTTTCTTT,-,TRBV5-4,many,TRBJ1-1
CSARKPPTPHNTEAFF,TGCAGTGCTAGAAAACCCCCTACGCCGCACAACACTGAAGCTTTCTTT,-,TRBV20-1,medium-sized,TRBJ1-1
CASSNRDRGFTGELSF,TGTGCCAGCAGTAATAGGGACAGGGGGTTTACCGGGGAGCTGTCTTTT,TRBD1,TRBV11-2,-,TRBJ2-2
CAWAGSSYNEQFF,TGTGCCTGGGCAGGGAGCTCCTACAATGAGCAGTTCTTC,-,TRBV30,-,TRBJ2-1
CASSQDRGSGETQYF,TGCGCCAGCAGCCAAGATAGGGGCTCAGGAGAGACCCAGTACTTC,-,TRBV4-1,many,TRBJ2-5
CASSFEPPRETQYF,TGTGCCAGCAGTTTTGAGCCTCCAAGGGAGACCCAGTACTTC,-,TRBV28,many,TRBJ2-5